These 12 T cell receptor beta chains share one sample of origin, sequenced in a study of metastatic and nonmetastatic thyroid tumors. From the PCR reads, TCRdb re-called clones with MiXCR. The sample holds approximately 12,000 clones; around 29% are singletons and the top ten take 15% to 19%. Treatment of any kind had been given to no patient before thyroid surgery. Sequenced: tumor tissue. The receptor set was obtained from a male donor with papillary thyroid cancer or a benign thyroid nodule (not recorded which). Some clones in this sample may be carry-over from other donors' samples.

The chain has TRBV5-1 and TRBJ2-1; the match to TRBD2 covers 7 bases. Germline CDR1 reads SGHRS; CDR2 reads YFSETQ. The trim removed 2 bases at V and 1 base at J, leaving 6 bases unmatched. This CDR3 has 16 amino acids. In nucleotides, the CDR3 is TGCGCCAGCAGCTTTCGGGGGGACCTTTCCTACAATGAGCAGTTCTTC. Translating gives CASSFRGDLSYNEQFF.

At least ten counts were recorded for this clone. The V call is TRBV2, the J call TRBJ2-1; a possible D gene is TRBD2 (5 bases). Germline CDR1 reads SNHLY; CDR2 reads FYNNEI. The CDR3 is 15 amino acids. Trimming pared 8 bases from V and 0 bases from J, leaving 14 bases between. CDR3 residues: CASREIEGSYNEQFF. The CDR3 nucleotides are TGTGCCAGCCGAGAAATTGAGGGCTCCTACAATGAGCAGTTCTTC.

By share, this clone ranks as medium-sized. The genes are TRBV7-8 and TRBJ1-2, with 10 bases aligning to TRBD1. There are 18 residues in the CDR3. Looked up from germline, CDR1 is SGHVS and CDR2 is FQNEAQ. Losses at the gene ends were 3 bases for V and 2 bases for J; bases not matched to a gene: 12. CDR3 sequence reads: CASSLGPQPGQGNYGYTF. CDR3 DNA: TGTGCCAGCAGCTTGGGCCCCCAACCGGGACAGGGGAACTATGGCTACACCTTC.

This clone came up many times. The chain has TRBV5-1 and TRBJ1-1; 7 bases fit TRBD1. Trimming cost V 5 bases and J 7 bases; bases outside gene matches: 5. The germline CDR1 and CDR2 sequences are SGHRS and YFSETQ. There are 12 residues in the CDR3. CDR3: CASRRTGDEAFF. CDR3 DNA: TGCGCCAGCAGAAGAACAGGGGATGAAGCTTTCTTT.

The chain uses TRBV5-1 and TRBJ1-2, with D maybe TRBD1 (5 bases). The CDR3 spans 13 residues. The V gene lost 3 bases and the J gene lost 4 bases, with 10 bases spanning the gap. CDR1 and CDR2 (germline): SGHRS, YFSETQ. The CDR3 loop is CASSSGRLYGYTF. In DNA form, the CDR3 reads TGCGCCAGCAGCTCGGGACGGCTCTATGGCTACACCTTC.

The J gene is TRBJ2-2, the V gene TRBV11-3, with D perhaps matching TRBD2 (7 bases). The CDR3 is made up of 15 amino acids. Per the germline V gene, CDR1 is SGHNT and CDR2 is YENEEA. V gave up 5 bases and J gave up 7 bases, with 17 bases separating them. The CDR3 protein is CASSKPAGAIGELFF. The DNA of the CDR3 is TGTGCCAGCAGCAAGCCGGCGGGGGCGATCGGGGAGCTGTTTTTT.

The CDR3 DNA sequence: TGTGCCAGCAGGTCCGGACAGGGGCGTAGTAATGGCTACACCTTC. This sequence encodes CASRSGQGRSNGYTF. The chain has TRBV2 and TRBJ1-2; 9 bases agree with TRBD1. Germline CDR1 SNHLY, CDR2 FYNNEI. The V and J ends lost 6 bases and 6 bases, in that order; junction bases with no gene match: 11. The CDR3 covers 15 residues.

The genes are TRBV27 and TRBJ2-7; TRBD2 aligns across 7 bases. Trimming removed 5 bases from V and 7 bases from J; junction bases left unmatched: 11. This CDR3 has 14 amino acids. Germline CDR1 is MNHEY and CDR2 is SMNVEV (reference sequence). For the CDR3, the DNA is TGTGCCAGCAGTGATATGGGAGGGATCAGGGAGCAGTACTTC. It encodes CASSDMGGIREQYF.

Judged by abundance, this clone is medium-sized. The chain recombines TRBV20-1 with TRBJ1-1; weak D call: TRBD1 (6 bases). The germline V gene has CDR1 DFQATT and CDR2 SNEGSKA (reference sequence). Trimming shortened V by 1 base and J by 4 bases, and 16 bases separated the two germline ends. The CDR3 sequence is 15 residues long. CDR3 DNA sequence: TGCAGTGCTAGAGGGGGGGCTCCTTGGGGCACTGAAGCTTTCTTT. Translation: CSARGGAPWGTEAFF.

V is TRBV20-1 and J is TRBJ1-5; no definite D call. V lost 6 bases and J lost 3, with 15 bases in between. CDR1 and CDR2 from the germline V gene are DFQATT and SNEGSKA (reference sequence). This CDR3 has 14 amino acids. CDR3 DNA sequence: TGCAGTGCCCCGGTGACGATGGACAATCAGCCCCAGCATTTT. Amino acids: CSAPVTMDNQPQHF.

This clone counts as medium-sized. CDR3 region: CAWSTGQGYEQYF. In DNA form, the CDR3 reads TGTGCCTGGAGTACTGGACAGGGGTACGAGCAGTACTTC. This chain uses TRBV30 with TRBJ2-7; 9 positions agree with TRBD1. This CDR3 is 13 amino acids long. Germline V gene sequence: CDR1 GTSNPN, CDR2 SVGIG (reference sequence). V shed 2 bases, J shed 4 bases, and the junction held 3 bases outside the gene matches.

This clone has ten or more counts. The chain uses TRBV4-2 and TRBJ2-3; D may correspond to TRBD1 or TRBD2 (5 bases each). V was pared by 3 bases and J by 6 bases, with 16 bases between. The germline gives CDR1 LGHNA, CDR2 YNFKEQ. The CDR3 length is 15 residues. In DNA, the CDR3 is TGTGCCAGCAGCCACTCCACTGGGGGTCCCGATACGCAGTATTTT. It is translated as CASSHSTGGPDTQYF.